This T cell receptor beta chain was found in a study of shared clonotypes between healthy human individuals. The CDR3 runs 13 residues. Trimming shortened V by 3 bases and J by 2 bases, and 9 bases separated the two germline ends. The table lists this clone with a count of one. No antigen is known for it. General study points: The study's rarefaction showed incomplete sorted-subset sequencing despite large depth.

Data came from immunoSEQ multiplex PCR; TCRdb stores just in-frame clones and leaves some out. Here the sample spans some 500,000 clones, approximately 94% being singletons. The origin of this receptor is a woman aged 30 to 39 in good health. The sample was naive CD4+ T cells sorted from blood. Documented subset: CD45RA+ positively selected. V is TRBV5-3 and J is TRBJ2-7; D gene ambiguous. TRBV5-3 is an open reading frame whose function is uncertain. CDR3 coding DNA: TGTGCCAGAAGCTCCCCTCGGGCCTACGAGCAGTACTTC. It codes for CARSSPRAYEQYF.